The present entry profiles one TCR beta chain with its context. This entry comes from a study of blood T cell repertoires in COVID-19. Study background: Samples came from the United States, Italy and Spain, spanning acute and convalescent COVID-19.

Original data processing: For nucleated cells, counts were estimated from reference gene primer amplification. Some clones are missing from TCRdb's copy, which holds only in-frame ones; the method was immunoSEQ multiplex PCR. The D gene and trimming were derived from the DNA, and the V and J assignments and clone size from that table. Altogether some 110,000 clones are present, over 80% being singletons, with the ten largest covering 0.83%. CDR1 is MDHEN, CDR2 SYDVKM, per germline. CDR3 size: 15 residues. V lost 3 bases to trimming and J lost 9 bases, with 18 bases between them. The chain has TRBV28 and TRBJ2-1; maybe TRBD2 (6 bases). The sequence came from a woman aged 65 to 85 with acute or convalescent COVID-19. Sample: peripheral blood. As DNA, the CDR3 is TGTGCCAGCAGTTTTTCGGGCGGGATGAGTAGTGAGCAGTTCTTC. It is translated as CASSFSGGMSSEQFF.